The TCR beta chain described here comes from a study of spatial heterogeneity in lung cancer. Findings and caveats of the study: Counts of expanded alpha and beta TCRs within tumors tracked the tumor nonsynonymous mutation count.

Time point given: sample taken at primary tumor resection. Untreated early-stage non-small cell lung cancer patients, around 70 in total, were the donors. TCRdb processed the 5' RACE reads anew with MiXCR; each CDR3 protein has one entry. This repertoire shows approximately 21,000 distinct CDR3 sequences, 5% to 7% found once; its top ten account for 10%. Per germline, CDR1 ENHRY and CDR2 SYGVKD. Trimming at V came to 6 bases and at J to 8 bases, leaving 11 bases not matched to a gene. The CDR3 length is 14 residues. This clonotype showed up many times. Its antigen is not identified. The TCR comes from a male donor with early-stage non-small cell lung cancer. The rearrangement uses TRBV10-3 and TRBJ1-2; 8 bases map to TRBD1. The material sequenced was lung tumor tissue, taken at surgery. The CDR3 is CAIRLTGEGYGYTF. CDR3 in DNA: TGTGCCATCAGATTGACAGGGGAGGGGTACGGCTACACCTTC.